One and the same sample provided the 11 T cell receptor beta chains below, sequenced in a study of regulatory dendritic cells for organ transplantation. Their cognate antigens are unknown. Produced via immunoSEQ multiplex PCR; TCRdb's table is partial and in-frame only. The sample includes 4,000 to 5,000 clones, 45% to 70% of them seen just once. Allogeneic regulatory or mature dendritic cells were co-cultured for roughly five days with CFSE-labeled sorted T cells at 1:10. The specimen sequenced was memory CD8+ T cells from blood cultured with regulatory dendritic cells. As to subset: CD45RO+ memory T cells. The receptors stem from a human donor in good health.

The gene calls are TRBV6-6 and TRBJ2-1; 12 bases agree with TRBD2. Looked up from germline, CDR1 is MNHNY and CDR2 is SVGAGI (reference sequence). J lost 6 bases, V lost 7 bases, and 7 bases had no gene match. This CDR3 is built from 15 residues. CDR3 in DNA: TGTGCCAGCACCTCGACTAGCGGGGGAACCAATGAGCAGTTCTTC. It encodes CASTSTSGGTNEQFF.

The V call is TRBV28, the J call TRBJ2-3, with 8 bases fitting TRBD2. This CDR3 is built from 14 residues. CDR1 is MDHEN, CDR2 SYDVKM, per germline. Losses at the gene ends were 3 bases for V and 3 bases for J; bases not matched to a gene: 2. CDR3 loop: CASSFVAGTDTQYF. In nucleotides, the CDR3 is TGTGCCAGCAGTTTTGTAGCGGGGACAGATACGCAGTATTTT.

This chain joins TRBV6-5 and TRBJ1-1, with 7 bases fitting TRBD1. The CDR3 runs 13 residues. With 5 bases clipped from V and 4 bases from J, the junction kept 4 bases outside the gene matches. Germline V gene lookup returns CDR1 MNHEY and CDR2 SVGAGI. The CDR3 coding sequence is TGTGCCAGCAGTCCTCAGGGGGGCACTGAAGCTTTCTTT. Translated, it gives CASSPQGGTEAFF.

This chain joins TRBV19 and TRBJ2-1; 9 bases align to TRBD2. Germline CDR1 and CDR2: LNHDA and SQIVND (reference sequence). V shed 3 bases and J 3 bases; nucleotides not matched to a gene: 3. The CDR3 runs 15 residues. The CDR3 loop reads CASSIGTSSYNEQFF. In DNA, the CDR3 is TGTGCCAGTAGTATTGGGACTAGCAGCTACAATGAGCAGTTCTTC.

The chain couples TRBV11-3 to TRBJ2-7, with TRBD2 as a possible D gene (5 bases). V lost 1 base, J lost 0 bases, and 7 bases lay in between. The length of the CDR3 is 14 residues. CDR1 and CDR2 from the germline V gene are SGHNT and YENEEA. The CDR3 nucleotides are TGTGCCAGCAGCTTAGGAGGGAACTCCTACGAGCAGTACTTC. Translation gives CASSLGGNSYEQYF.

The chain carries TRBV6-1 and TRBJ2-3, with 9 bases fitting TRBD1. V shed 6 bases and J 0 bases; nucleotides not matched to a gene: 1. Per germline, CDR1 MNHNS and CDR2 SASEGT. The CDR3 is 14 amino acids. The chain's CDR3 is CASRQGASTDTQYF. DNA for the CDR3: TGTGCCAGCAGACAGGGGGCTAGCACAGATACGCAGTATTTT.

In its sample, this clone was seen a few times. V and J are TRBV6-1 and TRBJ2-5; D ambiguous. Per germline, CDR1 MNHNS and CDR2 SASEGT. With 6 bases removed from V and 2 bases from J, the gap between germline ends came to 10 bases. The CDR3 has 13 amino acids. The chain's CDR3 is CASRVTEQETQYF. CDR3 sequence (DNA): TGTGCCAGCAGGGTCACAGAACAAGAGACCCAGTACTTC.

The DNA for the CDR3 is TGTGCCAGCAGTTTACAGGTATCCTCACCCCTCCACTTT. The encoded protein is CASSLQVSSPLHF. This chain joins TRBV27 and TRBJ1-6; no definite D call. CDR3 size: 13 residues. V was shortened by 2 bases and J by 10 bases, with 9 bases between the two germline ends. The germline CDR1 and CDR2 sequences are MNHEY and SMNVEV (reference sequence).

The gene calls are TRBV7-8 and TRBJ2-1; D remains ambiguous. CDR1 is SGHVS and CDR2 is FQNEAQ in the germline V gene. Trimming took 4 bases from V and 0 from J, leaving 10 bases between them. This CDR3 is built from 15 residues. This CDR3 reads CASSSTYASYNEQFF. In DNA form, the CDR3 reads TGTGCCAGCAGCTCCACTTACGCCTCCTACAATGAGCAGTTCTTC.

The chain uses TRBV2 and TRBJ1-4, with a weak D call TRBD1 (5 bases). V was clipped by 4 bases and J by 7 bases, with 13 bases between them. The CDR3 is made up of 14 amino acids. Per germline, CDR1 SNHLY and CDR2 FYNNEI. CDR3: CASSVQGSSEKLFF. CDR3 nucleotide sequence: TGTGCCAGCAGTGTTCAGGGCTCAAGTGAAAAACTGTTTTTT.

The gene calls are TRBV5-6 and TRBJ1-1; 7 bases line up with TRBD1. The CDR3 is 16 amino acids. V trimming: 0 bases; J trimming: 4 bases; junction bases outside the gene matches: 9. Germline CDR1 reads SGHDT; CDR2 reads YYEEEE. As DNA, the CDR3 is TGTGCCAGCAGCTTGGATATTCAGGGGGGAAGCACTGAAGCTTTCTTT. Amino acids: CASSLDIQGGSTEAFF.